This T cell receptor beta chain was documented in a study of beta chain features in type 1 diabetes. This clone occurred a few times. Its specificity is not known. J gave up 5 bases and V 2 bases, and 8 bases lay outside the gene matches. CDR1 and CDR2 from the germline V gene are LGHNT and FRNRAP. The CDR3 extends over 16 amino acids. Reverse transcribing all isolated RNA meant expressed TCRB transcripts were sequenced. TCRdb's table, derived via immunoSEQ multiplex PCR, lists solely in-frame clones and lacks some. The sample lists approximately 600,000 clones, around 12% occurring once. Whole-study findings and limits: Short templates might get an advantage during PCR, and this would be equal in patients and controls. High TCR expression in some cells could lead to their over-representation in cDNA sequencing. The question left open here concerned HLA type influencing TCRB rearrangement. Among all four CD4+ subsets, Type 1 diabetes patients had TCRB CDR3s that were moderately but significantly shorter.

The V call is TRBV12-5, the J call TRBJ1-4; TRBD1 matches 7 bases. The sequenced sample consisted of naive CD4+ T cells from blood. This sequence originates from a young man with type 1 diabetes. Here the CDR3 reads CASGLLRTGTNEKLFF. The CDR3 nucleotides read TGTGCTAGTGGTTTGCTCAGGACAGGTACGAATGAAAAACTGTTTTTT.